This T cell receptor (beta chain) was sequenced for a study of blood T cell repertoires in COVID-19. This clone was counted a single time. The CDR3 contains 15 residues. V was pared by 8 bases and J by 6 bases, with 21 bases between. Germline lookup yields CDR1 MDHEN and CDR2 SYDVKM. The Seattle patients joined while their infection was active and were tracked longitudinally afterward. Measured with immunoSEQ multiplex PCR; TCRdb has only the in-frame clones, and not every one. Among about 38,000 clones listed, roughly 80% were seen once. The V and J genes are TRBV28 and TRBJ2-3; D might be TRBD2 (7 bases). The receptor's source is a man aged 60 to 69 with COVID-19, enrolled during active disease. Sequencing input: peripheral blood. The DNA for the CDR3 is TGTGCCAGCCTAAGGGGGAGGGACTACAGGGATACGCAGTATTTT. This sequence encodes CASLRGRDYRDTQYF.